Included here is one T cell receptor (beta chain) sequence, with context. No antigen is known for it. The germline gene is not matched at one end of the junction; a read error may be the cause. This record comes from a study of CD8 T cells in ankylosing spondylitis. Findings and caveats of the study: Ankylosing spondylitis blood appeared to carry a characteristic TCR beta motif of 7 or 8 highly homologous variants.

The CDR3 consists of 13 residues. Germline CDR1 reads SGDLS; CDR2 reads YYNGEE. Quantitative barcoded 5'-RACE was used to prepare TCR beta libraries. TCRdb itself ran the 5' RACE reads through MiXCR, one entry per CDR3 protein. Among roughly 40,000 distinct CDR3 sequences listed, 3% to 4% were seen once. The TCR sequence derives from a female donor with ankylosing spondylitis or in good health (not recorded which). Input material: blood, either unsorted or a sorted T cell fraction (not recorded which). The chain couples TRBV9 to TRBJ1-1, with unresolved D. CDR3 nucleotides: TGTGCCATCAGCCCCACAGCTAACACTGAAGCTTTCTTT. Its protein product is CAISPTANTEAFF.